This T cell receptor (beta chain) was sequenced in a study of technical replicates of blood from several donors (dated by TCRdb to 2015 to 2018). This clone is a singleton in its sample. There is no known antigen for this receptor. No per-base quality is available; no much larger clone lies one base away. Libraries were prepared through the immunoSEQ multiplex PCR assay. What TCRdb holds here is the immuneACCESS table cut down to in-frame rearrangements. Part of the clones is not present; checked against another copy, under half of the missing clones reflect an unresolved V gene, and the others are unexplained. The sample table holds roughly 66,000 clones, of which roughly 86% were seen once. The ten largest clones add up to approximately 5.1% of the sample. Trimming takes 5 bases off V and 3 bases off J; junction bases not matched to a gene: 4. The CDR3 measures 16 amino acids from cysteine to phenylalanine. Kept here is only the CDR3 DNA, which spans 48 bases and is read in frame from base 1. CDR1 is given as SSHAT and CDR2 as FNYEAQ, both from the germline V gene (reference sequence).

The rearranged segments are TRBV7-7 and TRBJ2-7, with TRBD2 identical over 16 junction bases. The sequenced sample consisted of PBMCs. The TCR sequence derives from a human donor in good health. Some clones in this sample may be carry-over from other donors' samples. The nucleotide sequence is given as TGTGCCAGCAGCCAGGGACTAGCGGGAGGGGGCTACGAGCAGTACTTC. Translated, this gives CASSQGLAGGGYEQYF.